Listed here are 20 T cell receptor beta chains from one sample, sequenced in a study of T cells after yellow fever vaccination. One entry per CDR3 protein, called by TCRdb with MiXCR from the 5' RACE reads. The data show about 220,000 distinct CDR3 sequences, about 3% seen once. This specimen consisted of CD4+ T cells sorted from PBMCs, obtained 10 days after the yellow fever booster vaccination. These receptors were obtained from a man aged 18 to 29 who received the YFV17D yellow fever vaccine.

This clonotype was counted at least ten times. This rearrangement joins TRBV6-1 to TRBJ2-1; 8 bases match TRBD1. The germline gives CDR1 MNHNS, CDR2 SASEGT. After removal of 4 bases from V and 8 bases from J, the junction contained 1 base not matched to a gene. This CDR3 is 12 amino acids long. The CDR3 DNA sequence: TGTGCCAGCAGTGCACAGGGGGATGAGCAGTTCTTC. Translation: CASSAQGDEQFF.

This clonotype has a count of ten or more. The chain combines TRBV7-2 with TRBJ2-3, with 8 bases fitting TRBD2. CDR1 and CDR2 (germline): SGHTA, FQGNSA. Losses at the gene ends were 5 bases for V and 9 bases for J; bases not matched to a gene: 13. The CDR3 is made up of 15 amino acids. The chain's CDR3 is CASSPPGGLEGTQYF. The CDR3 region has the DNA TGTGCCAGCAGCCCCCCGGGGGGGCTAGAAGGCACGCAGTATTTT.

This clonotype appeared many times. The gene calls are TRBV4-1 and TRBJ2-1; the match to TRBD1 covers 9 bases. The junction had 19 bases not matched to a gene; V was cut back by 4 bases and J by 6 bases. The CDR3 has 19 residues. Germline CDR1 and CDR2: MGHRA and YSYEKL. This chain's CDR3 is CASSPGTGRWGTGRNEQFF. In nucleotides, the CDR3 is TGCGCCAGCAGCCCGGGGACGGGTCGGTGGGGGACAGGGCGCAATGAGCAGTTCTTC.

This clonotype was found many times. V is TRBV20-1 and J is TRBJ1-4; TRBD1 matches at 7 bases. This CDR3 region has 14 residues. Germline lookup yields CDR1 DFQATT and CDR2 SNEGSKA (reference sequence). With V trimmed by 6 bases and J by 4 bases, 8 bases remained unmatched. This CDR3 is CSASRQGVNEKLFF. The CDR3 DNA reads TGCAGTGCGAGCCGACAGGGCGTTAATGAAAAACTGTTTTTT.

This clonotype was found a few times. This sequence may be a read error, since a much larger clone differs from it by one base. The V gene is TRBV7-7, the J gene TRBJ2-5; D remains unclear. CDR1 is SSHAT, CDR2 FNYEAQ, per germline (reference sequence). Trimming took off 5 bases at V and 5 bases at J, with 21 bases between the two ends. CDR3 length: 16 residues. Here the CDR3 DNA reads TGTGCCAGCAGCCCATTGCACGGACCCTTCGCGGAGACCCAGTACTTC. It codes for CASSPLHGPFAETQYF. Based on the CDR3 plus reference TRBV7-7 and TRBJ2-5, the full variable domain is GAGVSQSPRYKVTKRGQDVTLRCDPISSHATLYWYQQALGQGPEFLTYFNYEAQPDKSGLPSDRFSAERPEGSISTLTIQRTEQRDSAMYRCASSPLHGPFAETQYFGPGTRLLVL.

This chain connects TRBV7-2 to TRBJ2-1; TRBD1 matches at 10 bases. Unmatched junction bases numbered 6, after V lost 3 bases and J lost 4 bases. Germline V CDR1 and CDR2: SGHTA, FQGNSA. The CDR3 has 16 residues. CDR3: CASSFTGTGAYNEQFF. Here the CDR3 DNA reads TGTGCCAGCAGCTTCACCGGGACAGGGGCATACAATGAGCAGTTCTTC.

This clonotype showed up just a few times. V usage is TRBV5-6 and J usage is TRBJ1-6; D gene ambiguous. Germline-derived CDR1 and CDR2 are SGHDT and YYEEEE. This CDR3 contains 16 residues. The V end lost 4 bases, the J end lost 0 bases, and 11 bases lay between the germline ends. CDR3 region: CASSPAHSSYNSPLHF. The CDR3 DNA is TGTGCCAGCAGCCCTGCCCACAGCTCCTATAATTCACCCCTCCACTTT.

This clonotype was detected ten times or more. The rearrangement joins TRBV10-3 to TRBJ2-5, with 8 positions matching TRBD2. CDR1 is ENHRY, CDR2 SYGVKD, per germline. The CDR3 consists of 15 residues. V shed 6 bases and J 5 bases; nucleotides not matched to a gene: 11. The CDR3 nucleotides read TGTGCCATCAGCCCCACGGCGGGGGGAGGCGAGACCCAGTACTTC. Translated: CAISPTAGGGETQYF.

This clonotype occurred a few times. The genes are TRBV7-3 and TRBJ2-1; 10 nucleotides match TRBD2. The CDR3 is made up of 15 amino acids. The germline gives CDR1 SGHTA, CDR2 FQGTGA. The ends lost 4 bases at V and 9 bases at J; junction bases unmatched: 9. CDR3 amino acids: CASSSPLAGVGEQFF. In nucleotides, the CDR3 is TGTGCCAGCAGCTCCCCTCTAGCGGGGGTCGGTGAGCAGTTCTTC.

The chain links TRBV5-1 to TRBJ1-1; TRBD1 is a possible D gene (5 bases). Germline CDR1 is SGHRS and CDR2 is YFSETQ. V was clipped by 4 bases and J by 1 base, with 14 bases between them. This CDR3 comprises 15 residues. CDR3 amino acids: CASSAQGGGNTEAFF. As DNA, the CDR3 is TGCGCCAGCAGCGCCCAAGGTGGGGGGAACACTGAAGCTTTCTTT. Supplemented by reference TRBV5-1 and TRBJ1-1, the full variable domain reads KAGVTQTPRYLIKTRGQQVTLSCSPISGHRSVSWYQQTPGQGLQFLFEYFSETQRNKGNFPGRFSGRQFSNSRSEMNVSTLELGDSALYLCASSAQGGGNTEAFFGQGTRLTVV.

The rearrangement links TRBV18 to TRBJ1-1; D unresolved. The V and J ends lost 5 bases and 1 base respectively, with 8 bases between them. This CDR3 spans 13 amino acids. CDR1 and CDR2 from the germline V gene are KGHSH and LQKENI. The CDR3 coding sequence is TGTGCCAGCTCAGACTCCCCGAACACTGAAGCTTTCTTT. It specifies CASSDSPNTEAFF. The whole variable domain, remainder taken from reference TRBV18 and TRBJ1-1, is NAGVMQNPRHLVRRRGQEARLRCSPMKGHSHVYWYRQLPEEGLKFMVYLQKENIIDESGMPKERFSAEFPKEGPSILRIQQVVRGDSAAYFCASSDSPNTEAFFGQGTRLTVV.

This clonotype was detected many times. The rearrangement joins TRBV29-1 to TRBJ2-2; D remains ambiguous. V lost 7 bases, J lost 2 bases, and 11 bases lay in between. This CDR3 region has 13 residues. The germline V gene has CDR1 SQVTM and CDR2 ANQGSEA. The CDR3 protein is CSAFGPNTGELFF. DNA for the CDR3: TGCAGCGCCTTTGGACCTAACACCGGGGAGCTGTTTTTT.

This clonotype was observed many times. The chain carries TRBV9 and TRBJ2-1; D is undetermined. Trimming pared 3 bases from V and 8 bases from J, leaving 12 bases between. This CDR3 is built from 13 residues. CDR1 SGDLS and CDR2 YYNGEE come from the germline V gene. The CDR3, as DNA: TGTGCCAGCAGCGCCTACCCTCCATATGAGCAGTTCTTC. This sequence encodes CASSAYPPYEQFF.

The V gene is TRBV5-1, the J gene TRBJ2-5; the match to TRBD2 covers 7 bases. The CDR3 consists of 16 residues. J lost 0 bases, V lost 1 base, and 6 bases had no gene match. From germline, CDR1 is SGHRS and CDR2 YFSETQ. The CDR3 region has the DNA TGCGCCAGCAGCTTGAGCGGGACCCGGTACCAAGAGACCCAGTACTTC. Translating it yields CASSLSGTRYQETQYF.

This chain uses TRBV7-6 with TRBJ2-5; D is unclear. The V and J ends lost 1 base and 0 bases respectively, with 6 bases between them. Germline V gene data show CDR1 as SGHVS and CDR2 as FNYEAQ. The CDR3 is made up of 14 amino acids. The CDR3, as DNA: TGTGCCAGCAGCTTAGTCGGGCACCAAGAGACCCAGTACTTC. Its translation is CASSLVGHQETQYF.

The chain couples TRBV29-1 to TRBJ1-1, with D uncertain. Germline V lookup: CDR1 SQVTM, CDR2 ANQGSEA. The V gene lost 4 bases and the J gene lost 7 bases, with 7 bases spanning the gap. This CDR3 spans 10 amino acids. CDR3 DNA sequence: TGCAGCGTTGCGCCGGTTGAAGCTTTCTTT. Translating it yields CSVAPVEAFF.

The CDR3 bases are TGTGCCAGCTCGGGGGACAGGGTAGGAGATACGCAGTATTTT. As protein: CASSGDRVGDTQYF. V and J are TRBV12-3 or TRBV12-4 and TRBJ2-3; 9 bases match TRBD1. The length of the CDR3 is 14 residues. V gave up 8 bases and J gave up 5 bases; unmatched junction bases: 8.

This clonotype was counted at least ten times. The chain combines TRBV6-1 with TRBJ2-1, with D possibly matching TRBD1 (5 bases). CDR3 length equals 12 residues. V lost 6 bases and J lost 5, with 8 bases in between. The germline V gene encodes CDR1 MNHNS and CDR2 SASEGT. In DNA, the CDR3 is TGTGCCAGCAGCTTGACAGACAATGAGCAGTTCTTC. Translated, it gives CASSLTDNEQFF.

The V call is TRBV11-2, the J call TRBJ2-5; 7 nucleotides match TRBD2. The germline CDR1 and CDR2 sequences are SGHAT and FQNNGV. This CDR3 region has 17 residues. J was trimmed by 7 bases and V by 0 bases; bases with no gene match: 14. The CDR3 protein is CASSLEGTASGTWTQYF. The CDR3 DNA sequence: TGTGCCAGCAGCTTAGAGGGGACGGCTAGCGGTACTTGGACCCAGTACTTC.

This clonotype turned up a few times. The chain links TRBV21-1 to TRBJ1-1; the table's D call of TRBD1 was not tested on the DNA. TRBV21-1 is designated a pseudogene. This CDR3 comprises 19 residues. The CDR3 region is CASSIPGTGGWTRNTEAFF. CDR3 sequence (DNA): TGTGCCAGCAGCATCCCCGGGACAGGGGGATGGACACGGAACACTGAAGCTTTCTTT.